Each of the 27 T cell receptor beta chains below was sequenced from the same sample in a study of T cell changes during pregnancy in multiple sclerosis (dated by TCRdb to between 2019 and 2020). The library was obtained by the immunoSEQ multiplex PCR assay. Drawn from immuneACCESS, this table holds only the in-frame rearrangements with V and J called that TCRdb kept. Clones are partly lost; checked studies trace under half to an unresolved V gene and leave the rest unexplained. The table for this sample lists around 50,000 clones; 92% of them were counted only once. The ten most abundant clones make up approximately 0.21% of the sample. The sample in question was CD4+ T cells from peripheral blood mononuclear cells, obtained in the second trimester of pregnancy. The source of these receptors is a female donor with multiple sclerosis, enrolled in a pregnancy study.

This clone was observed a single time. V is TRBV5-4 and J is TRBJ1-4, with TRBD1 matching over 7 bases. CDR1 SGHNT and CDR2 YYREEE come from the germline V gene (reference sequence). The CDR3 is 14 residues long. J was trimmed by 6 bases and V by 0 bases; bases with no gene match: 2. The CDR3, as DNA: TGTGCCAGCAGCTTGGACAGGGGCGATGAAAAACTGTTTTTT. Amino acid sequence: CASSLDRGDEKLFF.

The chain employs TRBV9 and TRBJ1-2; 8 nucleotides line up with TRBD1. The CDR3 covers 17 residues. V shed 3 bases and J 4 bases; nucleotides not matched to a gene: 14. CDR1 SGDLS and CDR2 YYNGEE come from the germline V gene. The CDR3 DNA is TGTGCCAGCAGCGCATCAGGACTACAGGGGGAGTCCTATGGCTACACCTTC. This translates into CASSASGLQGESYGYTF.

V and J are TRBV30 and TRBJ2-7; 10 bases line up with TRBD2. This CDR3 spans 14 amino acids. The germline V gene has CDR1 GTSNPN and CDR2 SVGIG (reference sequence). With 0 bases clipped from V and 6 bases from J, the junction kept 5 bases outside the gene matches. The CDR3 DNA follows: TGTGCCTGGAGTGTACTAGCGGGAACCCGCGAGCAGTACTTC. This sequence encodes CAWSVLAGTREQYF.

This rearrangement joins TRBV19 to TRBJ2-1; 7 bases align to TRBD2. CDR3 length: 14 residues. J gave up 4 bases and V 3 bases, and 3 bases lay outside the gene matches. Germline V CDR1 and CDR2: LNHDA, SQIVND (reference sequence). The CDR3 reads CASSILAEYNEQFF. The CDR3 nucleotides read TGTGCCAGTAGTATCCTAGCGGAATACAATGAGCAGTTCTTC.

The chain employs TRBV19 and TRBJ1-5; 7 bases agree with TRBD1. The germline CDR1 and CDR2 sequences are LNHDA and SQIVND (reference sequence). The length of the CDR3 is 16 residues. V gave up 4 bases and J gave up 1 base; unmatched junction bases: 7. The chain's CDR3 is CASSRDRVGSNQPQHF. Written as DNA, the CDR3 is TGTGCCAGTAGTAGAGACAGGGTGGGGAGCAATCAGCCCCAGCATTTT. Looking up the rest from reference TRBV19 and TRBJ1-5 gives the full variable domain: DGGITQSPKYLFRKEGQNVTLSCEQNLNHDAMYWYRQDPGQGLRLIYYSQIVNDFQKGDIAEGYSVSREKKESFPLTVTSAQKNPTAFYLCASSRDRVGSNQPQHFGDGTRLSIL.

The chain combines TRBV4-1 with TRBJ2-7; D might be TRBD1 (5 bases). Germline V gene lookup returns CDR1 MGHRA and CDR2 YSYEKL. The CDR3 covers 14 residues. V was pared by 0 bases and J by 5 bases, with 11 bases between. CDR3 in DNA: TGCGCCAGCAGCCAAGATCGGAACAGGCACGAGCAGTACTTC. Amino acid sequence: CASSQDRNRHEQYF.

V gene TRBV2 combines with J gene TRBJ1-5, with TRBD1 matching 8 bases. Trimming removed 6 bases from V and 2 bases from J; junction bases left unmatched: 9. Germline V gene data show CDR1 as SNHLY and CDR2 as FYNNEI. This CDR3 has 16 residues. CDR3 coding DNA: TGTGCCAGCAGCGGACAGGGCCGGTTTGGCAATCAGCCCCAGCATTTT. Translating gives CASSGQGRFGNQPQHF.

The V call is TRBV27, the J call TRBJ1-5; a possible D gene is TRBD1 (6 bases). The V end was cut by 6 bases, the J end by 8 bases, with 17 bases between. CDR1 is MNHEY and CDR2 is SMNVEV in the germline V gene (reference sequence). The CDR3 has 14 amino acids. This CDR3 is CASSPWGGWKPQHF. DNA for the CDR3: TGTGCCAGCAGCCCTTGGGGGGGCTGGAAGCCCCAGCATTTT.

The chain has TRBV29-1 and TRBJ2-7; 12 positions match TRBD2. The germline gives CDR1 SQVTM, CDR2 ANQGSEA. The junction had 6 bases not matched to a gene; V was cut back by 4 bases and J by 5 bases. CDR3 size: 14 residues. The CDR3: CSVVLAGGSDEQYF. CDR3 DNA: TGCAGCGTTGTCCTAGCGGGAGGGTCCGACGAGCAGTACTTC.

This rearrangement joins TRBV21-1 to TRBJ2-3; the table calls TRBD1, which could not be checked here. TRBV21-1 is a listed pseudogene. The CDR3 totals 12 residues. In DNA form, the CDR3 reads TGTGCCAGCCACAGGGTTGCAGATACGCAGTATTTT. It codes for CASHRVADTQYF.

The rearrangement uses TRBV29-1 and TRBJ1-2; TRBD1 is a possible D gene (6 bases). V was cut by 2 bases and J by 2 bases, with 12 bases left in between. Germline CDR1 is SQVTM and CDR2 is ANQGSEA. The CDR3 runs 14 residues. The DNA of the CDR3 is TGCAGCGTTGAACCCCGGCAGGGGAACTATGGCTACACCTTC. Its translation: CSVEPRQGNYGYTF.

The chain employs TRBV19 and TRBJ2-2; D is perhaps TRBD2 (6 bases). Trimming took 3 bases from V and 4 from J, leaving 9 bases between them. CDR1 and CDR2 from the germline V gene are LNHDA and SQIVND (reference sequence). This CDR3 region has 14 residues. The CDR3 DNA follows: TGTGCCAGTAGTATCTTGGGGGGCACCGGGGAGCTGTTTTTT. Translating it yields CASSILGGTGELFF.

This clone was detected once. The chain joins TRBV30 to TRBJ1-2, with 7 bases identical to TRBD1. CDR3 size: 13 residues. V shed 5 bases and J 7 bases; nucleotides not matched to a gene: 10. CDR1 GTSNPN and CDR2 SVGIG come from the germline V gene (reference sequence). This chain's CDR3 is CAWARVGGGGYTF. The CDR3 DNA is TGTGCCTGGGCCCGGGTAGGGGGCGGTGGCTACACCTTC.

This chain joins TRBV27 and TRBJ2-5; D perhaps matches TRBD1 (5 bases). From germline, CDR1 is MNHEY and CDR2 SMNVEV (reference sequence). CDR3 length equals 12 residues. The V end lost 3 bases, the J end lost 7 bases, and 9 bases lay between the germline ends. CDR3 in DNA: TGTGCCAGCAGTTTTCAGGGATTGACCCAGTACTTC. It encodes CASSFQGLTQYF.

With regard to this clone: Germline is not matched at one junction end, which may reflect a read error. The chain has TRBV2 and TRBJ2-7, with TRBD1 identical over 9 bases. Germline V gene data show CDR1 as SNHLY and CDR2 as FYNNEI. This CDR3 spans 12 amino acids. CDR3 bases: TGTGCCAGCAGTGAAAGTTGGGACAGGGCGGACTTC. Translating gives CASSESWDRADF.

The chain uses TRBV19 and TRBJ1-1, with TRBD1 as a possible D gene (6 bases). CDR1 and CDR2 from the germline V gene are LNHDA and SQIVND (reference sequence). Trimming pared 5 bases from V and 2 bases from J, leaving 15 bases between. The CDR3 spans 15 residues. As DNA, the CDR3 is TGTGCCAGTAGTCCAATGGACAGAATAAACACTGAAGCTTTCTTT. Translation: CASSPMDRINTEAFF. Complete variable domain (other parts from reference TRBV19 and TRBJ1-1): DGGITQSPKYLFRKEGQNVTLSCEQNLNHDAMYWYRQDPGQGLRLIYYSQIVNDFQKGDIAEGYSVSREKKESFPLTVTSAQKNPTAFYLCASSPMDRINTEAFFGQGTRLTVV.

This chain joins TRBV9 and TRBJ2-1; 9 nucleotides match TRBD2. V lost 2 bases, J lost 2 bases, and 8 bases stayed unmatched. The CDR3 spans 17 residues. CDR1 is SGDLS and CDR2 is YYNGEE in the germline V gene. CDR3: CASSVDPSGTAYNEQFF. The CDR3 bases are TGTGCCAGCAGCGTGGATCCTAGCGGGACCGCCTACAATGAGCAGTTCTTC.

This CDR3 reads CASSPILSGRATDEQFF. Here the CDR3 DNA reads TGTGCCAGCAGTCCGATCCTGAGTGGGAGGGCCACGGATGAGCAGTTCTTC. The genes are TRBV27 and TRBJ2-1, with 7 bases that match TRBD2. Germline CDR1 is MNHEY and CDR2 is SMNVEV (reference sequence). The CDR3 covers 17 residues. J was trimmed by 8 bases and V by 5 bases; bases with no gene match: 18.

V usage is TRBV4-2 and J usage is TRBJ2-5; D perhaps matches TRBD2 (6 bases). V was clipped by 4 bases and J by 4 bases, with 31 bases between them. This CDR3 has 20 amino acids. In germline, CDR1 is LGHNA, CDR2 YNFKEQ. This CDR3 is CASSPVGHGVADNQGETQYF. The CDR3, as DNA: TGTGCCAGCAGCCCCGTTGGTCATGGGGTAGCGGACAACCAAGGAGAGACCCAGTACTTC.

The genes are TRBV7-9 and TRBJ2-1, with 10 bases matching TRBD2. In germline, CDR1 is SEHNR, CDR2 FQNEAQ (reference sequence). There are 16 residues in the CDR3. Germline trimming cut 1 base from V and 2 bases from J; bases unmatched to any gene: 2. DNA of the CDR3: TGTGCCAGCAGCTTAGACAGCGGGGGGGCCTACAATGAGCAGTTCTTC. This sequence encodes CASSLDSGGAYNEQFF.

J is TRBJ1-4 and V is TRBV28, with D unclear. This CDR3 region has 15 residues. V lost 5 bases and J 8 bases, leaving 18 bases between the germline ends. In germline, CDR1 is MDHEN, CDR2 SYDVKM. The CDR3 DNA sequence: TGTGCCAGCAGTACCCCGGGTCTCCCGGGGGAAAAACTGTTTTTT. The encoded protein is CASSTPGLPGEKLFF.

The chain joins TRBV6-6 to TRBJ1-4; D is perhaps TRBD1 (6 bases). Trimming removed 6 bases at V and 1 base at J, with 9 bases between. The CDR3 has 14 amino acids. CDR1 MNHNY and CDR2 SVGAGI come from the germline V gene (reference sequence). The CDR3 spells CASSPGQTNEKLFF. The CDR3 DNA is TGTGCCAGCAGCCCGGGACAAACTAATGAAAAACTGTTTTTT.

The CDR3 nucleotides read TGTGCCAGCAGGAGACCCTTACAGGGGGAAAACACTGAAGCTTTCTTT. Its translation is CASRRPLQGENTEAFF. The chain has TRBV2 and TRBJ1-1, with 8 bases lining up with TRBD1. CDR1 is SNHLY and CDR2 is FYNNEI in the germline V gene. The CDR3 extends over 16 amino acids. V lost 6 bases and J lost 2; bases outside the gene matches: 11.

This clone showed up just a few times. The chain links TRBV9 to TRBJ1-6; D not resolved. The CDR3 contains 17 residues. Looked up from germline, CDR1 is SGDLS and CDR2 is YYNGEE. V lost 2 bases, J lost 0 bases, and 12 bases lay in between. This CDR3 is CASSVGPMSSYNSPLHF. CDR3 DNA sequence: TGTGCCAGCAGCGTTGGGCCGATGAGCTCCTATAATTCACCCCTCCACTTT.

This clone showed up just a few times. The chain joins TRBV19 to TRBJ1-1; no firm D call. This CDR3 is 15 amino acids long. From germline, CDR1 is LNHDA and CDR2 SQIVND (reference sequence). The V end lost 0 bases, the J end lost 4 bases, and 12 bases lay between the germline ends. In DNA, the CDR3 is TGTGCCAGTAGTATAGATGCTGGGTTAGCCACTGAAGCTTTCTTT. Amino acids: CASSIDAGLATEAFF.

The chain uses TRBV6-1 and TRBJ1-1; D is uncertain. Germline V gene sequence: CDR1 MNHNS, CDR2 SASEGT. Trimming cost V 4 bases and J 0 bases, with 6 bases left between them. The CDR3 covers 13 residues. The CDR3 DNA reads as TGTGCCAGCAGTGCCGTCTTGAACACTGAAGCTTTCTTT. Translated: CASSAVLNTEAFF.

The rearrangement joins TRBV25-1 to TRBJ2-5; 8 bases match TRBD1. The V segment lost 4 bases and the J segment 0 bases; nucleotides outside the gene matches: 1. Looked up from germline, CDR1 is MGHDK and CDR2 is SYGVNS. CDR3 length: 14 residues. CDR3 region: CASSGTGYQETQYF. CDR3 in DNA: TGTGCCAGCAGTGGGACAGGGTACCAAGAGACCCAGTACTTC.